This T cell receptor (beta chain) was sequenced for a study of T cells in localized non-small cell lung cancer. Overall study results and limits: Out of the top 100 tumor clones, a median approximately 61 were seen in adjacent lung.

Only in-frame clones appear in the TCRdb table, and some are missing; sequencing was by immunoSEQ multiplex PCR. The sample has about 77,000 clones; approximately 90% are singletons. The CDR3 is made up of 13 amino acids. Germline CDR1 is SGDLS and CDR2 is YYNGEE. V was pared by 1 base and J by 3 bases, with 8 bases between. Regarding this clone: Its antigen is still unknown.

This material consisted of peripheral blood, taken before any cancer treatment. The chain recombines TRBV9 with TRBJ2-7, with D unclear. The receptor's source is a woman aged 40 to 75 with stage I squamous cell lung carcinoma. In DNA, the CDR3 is TGTGCCAGCAGCGTAACAGAACACTACGAGCAGTACTTC. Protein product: CASSVTEHYEQYF. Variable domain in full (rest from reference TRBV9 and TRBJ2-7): DSGVTQTPKHLITATGQRVTLRCSPRSGDLSVYWYQQSLDQGLQFLIQYYNGEERAKGNILERFSAQQFPDLHSELNLSSLELGDSALYFCASSVTEHYEQYFGPGTRLTVT.